This TCR beta chain was documented in a study of blood T cell repertoires in COVID-19. Study overall: Acute and convalescent COVID-19 samples came from the United States, Italy and Spain. PBMCs, B-cell-depleted T cells, or T cells provided the cDNA or gDNA that made up the material.

Sequenced by immunoSEQ multiplex PCR; TCRdb stores in-frame clones only, minus some. This table holds some 61,000 clones, roughly 88% found once. The CDR3 has 15 amino acids. V gave up 4 bases and J gave up 5 bases; unmatched junction bases: 7. Germline assignment: CDR1 SGHAT and CDR2 FQNNGV. The V and J genes are TRBV11-2 and TRBJ2-3; 9 positions agree with TRBD2. This TCR derives from a man aged 25 to 40 with acute or convalescent COVID-19. Material for sequencing was peripheral blood. The CDR3 here is CASSSGVAGVDTQYF. Here the CDR3 DNA reads TGTGCCAGCAGCTCGGGAGTAGCGGGGGTAGATACGCAGTATTTT.